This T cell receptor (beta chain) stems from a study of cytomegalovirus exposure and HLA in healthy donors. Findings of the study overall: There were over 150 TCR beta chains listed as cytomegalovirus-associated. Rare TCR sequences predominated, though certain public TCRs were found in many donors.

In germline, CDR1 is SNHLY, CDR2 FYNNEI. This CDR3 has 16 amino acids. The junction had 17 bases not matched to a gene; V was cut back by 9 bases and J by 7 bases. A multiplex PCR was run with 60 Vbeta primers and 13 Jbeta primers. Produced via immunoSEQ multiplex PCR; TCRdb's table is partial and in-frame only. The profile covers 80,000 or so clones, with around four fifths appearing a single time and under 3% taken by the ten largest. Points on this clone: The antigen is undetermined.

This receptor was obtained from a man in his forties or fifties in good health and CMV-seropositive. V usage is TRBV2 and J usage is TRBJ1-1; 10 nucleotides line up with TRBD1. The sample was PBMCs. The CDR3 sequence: CASRPRQGAGYYEAFF. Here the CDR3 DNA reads TGTGCCAGTAGACCCAGACAGGGGGCGGGTTACTATGAAGCTTTCTTT.